Given below is one T cell receptor (beta chain) in context. The antigen is not known. Naive CD8+ T cells showed a CD45RO-CCR7+CD27+CD95- phenotype. This specimen belongs to a study of CXCR3-negative and CXCR3-positive naive CD8 T cells. Looking at the study overall: Sequencing gave 120 million to 150 million TRB reads overall, about 1.5 +/- 0.3 million per library.

The libraries of TRB cDNA were constructed through 5' RACE using UMI labels. TCRdb reanalyzed the 5' RACE reads and collapses them to one entry per CDR3 protein, without DNA. Recorded for this sample: under 150,000 distinct CDR3 sequences. The CDR3 extends over 17 amino acids. Looked up from germline, CDR1 is MNHEY and CDR2 is SVGEGT. Notes on the study in general: Naive cells that were CXCR3-positive had more hydrophobic TRB CDR3s (compared with CXCR3-negative naive cells). Memory cells differed in TRBV-TRBJ usage, but naive CXCR3-negative and CXCR3-positive cells had similar usage. Both naive subsets showed comparably high diversity, and memory CD8+ cells showed much lower diversity.

Sequencing was done on a sample of naive CXCR3+ CD8+ T cells from blood. Sample subset: CD45RO-CCR7+CD27+CD95- naive CD8+ T cells expressing CXCR3 (TNR3+). V is TRBV6-2 or TRBV6-3 and J is TRBJ2-7; TCRdb indicates TRBD1, and absent DNA this call remains unverified. This TCR came from a human donor in good health. Some clones in this sample may be carry-over from other donors' samples. CDR3 region: CASSYPQTGPRPYEQYF.